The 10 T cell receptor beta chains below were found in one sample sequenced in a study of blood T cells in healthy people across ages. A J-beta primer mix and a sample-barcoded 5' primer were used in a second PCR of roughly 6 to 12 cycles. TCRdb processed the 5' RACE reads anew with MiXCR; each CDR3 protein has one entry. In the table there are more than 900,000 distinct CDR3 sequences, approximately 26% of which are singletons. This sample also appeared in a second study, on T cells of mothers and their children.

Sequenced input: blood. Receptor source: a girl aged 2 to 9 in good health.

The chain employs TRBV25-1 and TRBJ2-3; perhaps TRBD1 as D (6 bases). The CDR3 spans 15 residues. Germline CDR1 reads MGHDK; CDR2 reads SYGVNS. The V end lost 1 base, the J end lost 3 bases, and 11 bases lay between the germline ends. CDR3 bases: TGTGCCAGCAGTGAATGGGGCAGGGGTACAGATACGCAGTATTTT. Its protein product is CASSEWGRGTDTQYF.

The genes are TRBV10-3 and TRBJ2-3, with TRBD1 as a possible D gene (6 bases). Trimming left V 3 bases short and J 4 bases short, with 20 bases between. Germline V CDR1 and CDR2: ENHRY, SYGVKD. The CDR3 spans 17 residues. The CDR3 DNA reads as TGTGCCATCAGTGACCCTGGGAAAGGGGACACAGCAGATACGCAGTATTTT. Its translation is CAISDPGKGDTADTQYF.

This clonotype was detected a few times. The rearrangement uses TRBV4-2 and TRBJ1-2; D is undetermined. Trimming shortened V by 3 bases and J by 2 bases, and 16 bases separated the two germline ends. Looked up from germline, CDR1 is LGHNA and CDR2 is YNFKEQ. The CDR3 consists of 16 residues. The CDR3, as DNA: TGTGCCAGCAGCCACAGTAATGACCAGGAGAACTATGGCTACACCTTC. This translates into CASSHSNDQENYGYTF.

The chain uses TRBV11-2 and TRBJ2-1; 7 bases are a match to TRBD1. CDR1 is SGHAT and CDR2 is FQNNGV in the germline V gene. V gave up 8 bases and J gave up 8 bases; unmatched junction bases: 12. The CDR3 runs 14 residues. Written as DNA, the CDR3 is TGTGCCAGCCTCAAACAGGGGACGAAGGATGAGCAGTTCTTC. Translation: CASLKQGTKDEQFF.

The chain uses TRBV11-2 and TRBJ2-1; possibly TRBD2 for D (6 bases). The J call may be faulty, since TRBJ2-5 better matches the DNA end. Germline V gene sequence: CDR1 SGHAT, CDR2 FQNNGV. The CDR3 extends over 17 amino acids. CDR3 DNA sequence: TGTGCCAGCAGCTTCGGGGGAATGGACGCCGGGGGAGAGACCCAGTACTTC. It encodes CASSFGGMDAGGETQYF.

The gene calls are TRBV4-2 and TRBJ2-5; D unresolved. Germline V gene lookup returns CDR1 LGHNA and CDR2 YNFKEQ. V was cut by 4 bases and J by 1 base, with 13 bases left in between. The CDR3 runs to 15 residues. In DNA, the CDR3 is TGTGCCAGCAGCCCCCAAGGAAAGCTCCAAGAGACCCAGTACTTC. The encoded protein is CASSPQGKLQETQYF.

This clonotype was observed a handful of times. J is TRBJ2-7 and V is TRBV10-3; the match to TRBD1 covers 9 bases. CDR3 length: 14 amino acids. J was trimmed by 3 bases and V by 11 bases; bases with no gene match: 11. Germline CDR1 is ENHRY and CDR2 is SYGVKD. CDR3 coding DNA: TGTGCCTATTTAGACCGGGACAGGGACTACGAGCAGTACTTC. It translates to CAYLDRDRDYEQYF.

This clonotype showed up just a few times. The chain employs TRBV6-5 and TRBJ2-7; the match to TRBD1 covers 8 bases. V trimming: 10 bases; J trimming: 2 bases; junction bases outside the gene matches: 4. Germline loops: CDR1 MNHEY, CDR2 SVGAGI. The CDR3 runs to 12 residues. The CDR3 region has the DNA TGTGCCATCCTGACAGGGGCCTACGAGCAGTACTTC. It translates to CAILTGAYEQYF.

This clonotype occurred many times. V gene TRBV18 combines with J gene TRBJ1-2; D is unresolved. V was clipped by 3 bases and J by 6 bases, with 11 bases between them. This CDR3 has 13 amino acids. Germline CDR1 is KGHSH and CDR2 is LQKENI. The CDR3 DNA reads TGTGCCAGCTCACCCGATGGCAGCCATGGCTACACCTTC. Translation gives CASSPDGSHGYTF.

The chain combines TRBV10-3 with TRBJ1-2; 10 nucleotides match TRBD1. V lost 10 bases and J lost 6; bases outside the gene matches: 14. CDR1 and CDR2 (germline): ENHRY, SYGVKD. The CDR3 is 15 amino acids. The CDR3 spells CATEVWDRGVDGYTF. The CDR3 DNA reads TGTGCCACCGAAGTCTGGGACAGGGGCGTGGATGGCTACACCTTC.